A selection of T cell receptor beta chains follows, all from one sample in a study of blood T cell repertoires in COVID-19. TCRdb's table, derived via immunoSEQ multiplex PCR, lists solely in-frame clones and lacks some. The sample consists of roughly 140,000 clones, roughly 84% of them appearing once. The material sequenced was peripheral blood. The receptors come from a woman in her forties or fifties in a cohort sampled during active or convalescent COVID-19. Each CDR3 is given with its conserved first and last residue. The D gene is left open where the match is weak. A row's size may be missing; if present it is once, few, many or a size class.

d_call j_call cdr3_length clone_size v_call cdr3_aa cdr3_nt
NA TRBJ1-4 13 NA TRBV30 CAWSQGSNEKLFF TGTGCCTGGAGTCAGGGATCGAATGAAAAACTGTTTTTT
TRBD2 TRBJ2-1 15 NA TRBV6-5 CASSLTSGGPNEQFF TGTGCCAGCAGTTTGACTAGCGGGGGGCCCAATGAGCAGTTCTTC
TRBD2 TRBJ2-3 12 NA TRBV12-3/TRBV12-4 CASWHGGGAGYF TGTGCCAGCTGGCATGGCGGGGGGGCCGGGTATTTT
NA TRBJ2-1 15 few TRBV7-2 CASSLGRAGGNEQFF TGTGCCAGCAGCTTAGGGAGGGCTGGGGGCAATGAGCAGTTCTTC
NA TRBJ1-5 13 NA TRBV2 CASSGTENQPQHF TGTGCCAGCAGTGGGACAGAGAATCAGCCCCAGCATTTT
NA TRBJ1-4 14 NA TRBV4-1 CASSQSEFNEKLFF TGCGCCAGCAGCCAAAGTGAGTTTAATGAAAAACTGTTTTTT
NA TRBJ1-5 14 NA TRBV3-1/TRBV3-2 CASSLTGGNQPQHF TGTGCCAGCAGCCTGACGGGGGGGAATCAGCCCCAGCATTTT
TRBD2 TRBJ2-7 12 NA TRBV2 CASRLAGYEQYF TGTGCCAGCAGACTAGCGGGATACGAGCAGTACTTC
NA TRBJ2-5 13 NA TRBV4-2 CASSQDRGETQYF TGTGCCAGCAGCCAAGACAGAGGGGAGACCCAGTACTTC
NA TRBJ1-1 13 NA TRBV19 CASSIAGNAEAFF TGTGCCAGTAGTATAGCAGGGAACGCTGAAGCTTTCTTT
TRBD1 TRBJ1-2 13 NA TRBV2 CASRDDRGVDYTF TGTGCCAGCAGAGACGACAGGGGAGTAGACTACACCTTC
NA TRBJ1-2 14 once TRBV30 CAWSPRDPDYGYTF TGTGCCTGGAGTCCGCGGGATCCGGACTATGGCTACACCTTC
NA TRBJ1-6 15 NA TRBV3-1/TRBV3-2 CASSQDPAYNSPLHF TGTGCCAGCAGCCAAGACCCAGCCTATAATTCACCCCTCCACTTT
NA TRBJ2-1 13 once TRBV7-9 CASSHGTLNEQFF TGTGCCAGCAGCCATGGGACTCTCAATGAGCAGTTCTTC
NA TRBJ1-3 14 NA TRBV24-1 CATSDVGPQGALYF TGTGCCACCAGTGATGTGGGTCCACAGGGAGCGCTATATTTT
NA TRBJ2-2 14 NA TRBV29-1 CSVRGTPNTGELFF TGCAGCGTTCGGGGGACGCCGAACACCGGGGAGCTGTTTTTT
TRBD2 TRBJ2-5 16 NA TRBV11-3 CASSLGASGGSETQYF TGTGCCAGCAGCTTAGGGGCCAGCGGGGGTTCGGAGACCCAGTACTTC
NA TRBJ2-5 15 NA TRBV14 CASSQRYGGQETQYF TGTGCCAGCAGCCAACGCTACGGGGGACAAGAGACCCAGTACTTC
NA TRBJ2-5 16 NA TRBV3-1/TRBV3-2 CASSPPTVRAQETQYF TGTGCCAGCAGCCCCCCGACAGTCCGGGCCCAAGAGACCCAGTACTTC
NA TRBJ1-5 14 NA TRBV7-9 CASSFGQVNQPQHF TGTGCCAGCAGCTTTGGCCAGGTCAATCAGCCCCAGCATTTT
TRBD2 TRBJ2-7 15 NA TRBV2 CASRQGPAGGPEQYF TGTGCCAGCAGACAGGGCCCAGCGGGGGGCCCGGAGCAGTACTTC
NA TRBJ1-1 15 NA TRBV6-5 CASSPGTTGRSGSFF TGTGCCAGCAGCCCCGGGACAACAGGGCGCAGTGGGTCTTTCTTT
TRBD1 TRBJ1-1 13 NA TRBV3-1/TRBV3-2 CASSPGTDREAFF TGTGCCAGCAGCCCCGGGACAGACCGTGAAGCTTTCTTT
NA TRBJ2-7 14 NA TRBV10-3 CAIWGVGGMGEQYF TGTGCCATCTGGGGGGTGGGCGGCATGGGGGAGCAGTACTTC
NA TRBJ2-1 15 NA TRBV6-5 CASSYRGSSYNEQFF TGTGCCAGCAGTTACCGGGGGAGCTCCTACAATGAGCAGTTCTTC
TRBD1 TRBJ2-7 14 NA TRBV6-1 CASSEGQGSGEQYF TGTGCCAGCAGTGAGGGACAGGGAAGCGGCGAGCAGTACTTC
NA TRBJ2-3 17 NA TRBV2 CASSGGTGGGSTDTQYF TGTGCCAGCAGTGGGGGAACCGGAGGGGGCAGCACAGATACGCAGTATTTT
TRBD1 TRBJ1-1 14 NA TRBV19 CASSARRGEGVAFF TGTGCCAGTAGTGCACGCAGGGGGGAAGGAGTGGCTTTCTTT
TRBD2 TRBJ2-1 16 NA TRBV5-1 CASSPSGGPLWAEQFF TGCGCCAGCAGCCCTAGCGGGGGGCCTCTCTGGGCGGAGCAGTTCTTC
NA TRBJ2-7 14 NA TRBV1 CTSSHAGGPNEQYF TGCACCAGCAGCCACGCGGGGGGGCCAAACGAGCAGTACTTC
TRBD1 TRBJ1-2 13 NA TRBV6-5 CASRETGGYGYTF TGTGCCAGCAGAGAGACAGGGGGCTATGGCTACACCTTC
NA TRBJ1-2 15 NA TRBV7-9 CASSLVLGDNYGYTF TGTGCCAGCAGCTTAGTTCTCGGGGATAACTATGGCTACACCTTC
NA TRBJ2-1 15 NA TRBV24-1 CATSDLVSSYNEQFF TGTGCCACCAGTGACTTGGTTAGCTCCTACAATGAGCAGTTCTTC
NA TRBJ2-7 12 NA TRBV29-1 CSVVQSSYEQYF TGCAGCGTTGTACAGAGCTCCTACGAGCAGTACTTC
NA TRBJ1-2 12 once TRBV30 CAFCTGNYGYTF TGTGCCTTTTGTACAGGGAACTATGGCTACACCTTC
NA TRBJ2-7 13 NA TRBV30 CAWSVYRSYEQYF TGTGCCTGGAGTGTTTACAGGTCCTACGAGCAGTACTTC
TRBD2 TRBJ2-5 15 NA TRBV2 CARGKGLAGTETQYF TGTGCCAGGGGCAAAGGACTAGCGGGGACGGAGACCCAGTACTTC
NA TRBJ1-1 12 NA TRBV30 CAWSVRSTEAFF TGTGCCTGGAGTGTACGTAGCACTGAAGCTTTCTTT
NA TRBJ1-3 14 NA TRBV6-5 CASRDQVSGNTIYF TGTGCCAGCAGAGACCAGGTATCTGGAAACACCATATATTTT
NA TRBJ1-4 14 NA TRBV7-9 CASSLMRGNEKLFF TGTGCCAGCAGCTTGATGAGGGGGAATGAAAAACTGTTTTTT
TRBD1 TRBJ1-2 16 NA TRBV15 CATSRAQGASDYGYTF TGTGCCACCAGCAGGGCACAGGGGGCCTCGGACTATGGCTACACCTTC
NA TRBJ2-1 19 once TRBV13 CASSLGSSRILSSYNEQFF TGTGCCAGCAGCTTAGGTAGTAGTCGTATATTAAGCTCCTACAATGAGCAGTTCTTC
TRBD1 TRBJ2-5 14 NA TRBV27 CASSSNPRGKTQYF TGTGCCAGCAGTTCCAACCCCAGGGGGAAGACCCAGTACTTC
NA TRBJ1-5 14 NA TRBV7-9 CASSLDTFNQPQHF TGTGCCAGCAGCTTAGACACGTTTAATCAGCCCCAGCATTTT
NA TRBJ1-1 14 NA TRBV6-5 CASSYVRGGTEAFF TGTGCCAGCAGTTATGTTCGGGGAGGGACTGAAGCTTTCTTT
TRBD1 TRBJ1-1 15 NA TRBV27 CASRISTGGNTEAFF TGTGCCAGCAGGATTAGCACAGGGGGCAACACTGAAGCTTTCTTT